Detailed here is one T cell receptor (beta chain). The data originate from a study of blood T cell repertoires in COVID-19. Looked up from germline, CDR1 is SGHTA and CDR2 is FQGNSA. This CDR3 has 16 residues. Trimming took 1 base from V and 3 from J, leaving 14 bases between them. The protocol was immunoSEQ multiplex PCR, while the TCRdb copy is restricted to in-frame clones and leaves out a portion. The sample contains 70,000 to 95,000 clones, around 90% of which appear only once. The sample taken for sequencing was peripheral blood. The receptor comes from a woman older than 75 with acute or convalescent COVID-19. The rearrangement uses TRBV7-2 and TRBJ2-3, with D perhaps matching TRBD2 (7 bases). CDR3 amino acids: CASSLVVGGPTDTQYF. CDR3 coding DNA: TGTGCCAGCAGCTTAGTTGTGGGGGGGCCGACAGATACGCAGTATTTT.